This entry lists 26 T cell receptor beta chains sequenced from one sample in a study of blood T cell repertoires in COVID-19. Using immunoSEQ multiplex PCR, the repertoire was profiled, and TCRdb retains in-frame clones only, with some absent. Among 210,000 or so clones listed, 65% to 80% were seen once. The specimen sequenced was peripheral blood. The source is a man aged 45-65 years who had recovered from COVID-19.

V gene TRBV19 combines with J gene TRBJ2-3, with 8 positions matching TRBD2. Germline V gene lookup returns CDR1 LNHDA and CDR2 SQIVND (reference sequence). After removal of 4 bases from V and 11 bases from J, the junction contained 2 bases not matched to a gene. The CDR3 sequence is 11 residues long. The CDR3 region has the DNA TGTGCCAGTAGTACCGGGGGGGGGCAGTATTTT. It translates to CASSTGGGQYF.

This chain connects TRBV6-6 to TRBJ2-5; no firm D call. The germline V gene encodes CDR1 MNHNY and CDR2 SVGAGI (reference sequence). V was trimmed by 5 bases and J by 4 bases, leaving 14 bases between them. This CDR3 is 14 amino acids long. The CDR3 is CASSPLTEGETQYF. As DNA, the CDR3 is TGTGCCAGCAGTCCCCTTACAGAAGGAGAGACCCAGTACTTC.

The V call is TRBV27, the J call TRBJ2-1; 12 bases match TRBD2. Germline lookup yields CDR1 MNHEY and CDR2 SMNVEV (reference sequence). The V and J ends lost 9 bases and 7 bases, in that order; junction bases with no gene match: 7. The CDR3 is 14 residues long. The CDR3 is CARTGLAGYNEQFF. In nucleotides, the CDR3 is TGTGCCAGGACAGGACTAGCGGGATATAATGAGCAGTTCTTC.

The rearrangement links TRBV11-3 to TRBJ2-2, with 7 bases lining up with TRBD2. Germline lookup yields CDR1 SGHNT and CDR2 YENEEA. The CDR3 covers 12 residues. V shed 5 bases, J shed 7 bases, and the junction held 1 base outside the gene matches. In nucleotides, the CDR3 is TGTGCCAGCAGCCCGGGGGGCGGGGAGCTGTTTTTT. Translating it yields CASSPGGGELFF.

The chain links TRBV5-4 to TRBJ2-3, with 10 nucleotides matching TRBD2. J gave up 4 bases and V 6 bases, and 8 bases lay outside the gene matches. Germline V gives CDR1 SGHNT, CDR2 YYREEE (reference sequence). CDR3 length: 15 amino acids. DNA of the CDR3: TGTGCCAGCAAACCAGCGGGAGGGCCCCCAGATACGCAGTATTTT. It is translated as CASKPAGGPPDTQYF. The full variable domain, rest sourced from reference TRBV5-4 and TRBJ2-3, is ETGVTQSPTHLIKTRGQQVTLRCSSQSGHNTVSWYQQALGQGPQFIFQYYREEENGRGNFPPRFSGLQFPNYSSELNVNALELDDSALYLCASKPAGGPPDTQYFGPGTRLTVL.

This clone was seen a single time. CDR3 residues: CASSKTGSSMPSGNTIYF. The DNA for the CDR3 is TGTGCCAGCAGCAAAACCGGGTCTTCGATGCCCTCTGGAAACACCATATATTTT. The V and J genes are TRBV21-1 and TRBJ1-3. TRBV21-1 is reported as a pseudogene. The CDR3 is made up of 18 amino acids.

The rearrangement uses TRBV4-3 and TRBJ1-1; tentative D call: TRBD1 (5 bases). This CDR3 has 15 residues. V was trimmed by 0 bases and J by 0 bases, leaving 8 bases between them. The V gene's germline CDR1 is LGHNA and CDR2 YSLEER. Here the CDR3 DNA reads TGCGCCAGCAGCCAAGAGTGGGGCCTGAACACTGAAGCTTTCTTT. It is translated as CASSQEWGLNTEAFF.

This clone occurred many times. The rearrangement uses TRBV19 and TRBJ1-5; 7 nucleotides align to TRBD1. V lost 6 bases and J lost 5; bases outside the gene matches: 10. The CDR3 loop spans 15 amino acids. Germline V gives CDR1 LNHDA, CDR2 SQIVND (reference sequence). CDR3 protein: CASRAPGGNYQPQHF. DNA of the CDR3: TGTGCCAGTAGGGCACCAGGGGGAAACTATCAGCCCCAGCATTTT.

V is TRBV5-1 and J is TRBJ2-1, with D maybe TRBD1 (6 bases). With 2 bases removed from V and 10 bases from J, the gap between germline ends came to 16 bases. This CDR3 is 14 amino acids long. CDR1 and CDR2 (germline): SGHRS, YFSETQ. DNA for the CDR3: TGCGCCAGCAGCTTAAACAGGGAGCCGGGCGAGCAGTTCTTC. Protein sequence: CASSLNREPGEQFF.

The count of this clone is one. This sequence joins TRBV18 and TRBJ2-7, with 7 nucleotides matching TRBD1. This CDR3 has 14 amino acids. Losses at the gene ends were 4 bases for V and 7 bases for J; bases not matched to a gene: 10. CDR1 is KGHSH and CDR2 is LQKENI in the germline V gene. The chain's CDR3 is CASSLGQAVLEQYF. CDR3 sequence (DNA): TGTGCCAGCTCACTCGGACAGGCGGTGTTGGAGCAGTACTTC.

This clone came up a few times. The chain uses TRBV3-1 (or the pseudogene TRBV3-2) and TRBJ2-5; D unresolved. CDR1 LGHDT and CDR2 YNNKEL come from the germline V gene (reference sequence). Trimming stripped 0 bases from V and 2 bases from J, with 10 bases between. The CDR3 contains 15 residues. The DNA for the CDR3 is TGTGCCAGCAGCCAAGATTGGTCTATGCAAGAGACCCAGTACTTC. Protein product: CASSQDWSMQETQYF.

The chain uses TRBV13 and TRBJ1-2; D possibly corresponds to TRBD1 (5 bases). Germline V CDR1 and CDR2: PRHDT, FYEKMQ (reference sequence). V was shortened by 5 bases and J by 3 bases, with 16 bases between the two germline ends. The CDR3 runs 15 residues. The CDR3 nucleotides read TGTGCCAGCAGCCCTGGGGCCAGTCTTTACTATGGCTACACCTTC. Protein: CASSPGASLYYGYTF.

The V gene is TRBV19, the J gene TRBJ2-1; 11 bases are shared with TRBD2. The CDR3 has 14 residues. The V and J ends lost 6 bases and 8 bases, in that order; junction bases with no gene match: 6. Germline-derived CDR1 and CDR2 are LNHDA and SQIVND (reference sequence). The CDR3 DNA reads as TGTGCCAGTAGACTAGCGGGAGATCAAGATGAGCAGTTCTTC. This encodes CASRLAGDQDEQFF.

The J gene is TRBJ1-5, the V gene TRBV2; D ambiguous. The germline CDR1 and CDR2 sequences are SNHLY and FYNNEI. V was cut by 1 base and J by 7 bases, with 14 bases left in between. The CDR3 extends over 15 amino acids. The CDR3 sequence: CASSEVEGNWQPQHF. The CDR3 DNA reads TGTGCCAGCAGTGAAGTAGAGGGAAATTGGCAGCCCCAGCATTTT.

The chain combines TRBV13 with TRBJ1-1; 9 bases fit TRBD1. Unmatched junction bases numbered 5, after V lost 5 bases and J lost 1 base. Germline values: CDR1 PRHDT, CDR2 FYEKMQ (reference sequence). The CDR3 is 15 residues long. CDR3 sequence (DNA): TGTGCCAGCAGCCGACCGGGACAGGGGAACACTGAAGCTTTCTTT. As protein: CASSRPGQGNTEAFF. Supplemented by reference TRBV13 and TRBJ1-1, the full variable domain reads AAGVIQSPRHLIKEKRETATLKCYPIPRHDTVYWYQQGPGQDPQFLISFYEKMQSDKGSIPDRFSAQQFSDYHSELNMSSLELGDSALYFCASSRPGQGNTEAFFGQGTRLTVV.

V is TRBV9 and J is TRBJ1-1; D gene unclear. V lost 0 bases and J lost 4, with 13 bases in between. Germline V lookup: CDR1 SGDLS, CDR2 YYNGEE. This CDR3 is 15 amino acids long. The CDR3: CASSVGVGAGTEAFF. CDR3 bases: TGTGCCAGCAGCGTAGGCGTAGGAGCGGGCACTGAAGCTTTCTTT.

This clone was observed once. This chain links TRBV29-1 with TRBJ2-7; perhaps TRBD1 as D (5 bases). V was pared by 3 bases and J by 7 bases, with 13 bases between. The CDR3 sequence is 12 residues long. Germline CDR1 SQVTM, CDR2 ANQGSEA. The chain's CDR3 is CSVDGALGEQYF. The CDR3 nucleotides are TGCAGCGTTGATGGGGCGCTGGGGGAGCAGTACTTC.

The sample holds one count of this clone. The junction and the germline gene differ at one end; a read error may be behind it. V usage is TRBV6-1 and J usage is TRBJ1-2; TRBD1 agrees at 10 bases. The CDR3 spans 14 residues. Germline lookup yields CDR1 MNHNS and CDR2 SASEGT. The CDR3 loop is CASREGDRGYGYTF. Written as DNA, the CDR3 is TGTGCCAGCAGGGAAGGGGACAGGGGCTATGGCTACACCTTC.

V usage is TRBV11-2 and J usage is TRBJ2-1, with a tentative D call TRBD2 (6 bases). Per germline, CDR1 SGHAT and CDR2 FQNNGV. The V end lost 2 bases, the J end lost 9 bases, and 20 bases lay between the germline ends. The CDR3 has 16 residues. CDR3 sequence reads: CASSLNRARGAVEQFF. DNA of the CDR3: TGTGCCAGCAGCTTAAATCGGGCACGCGGGGCCGTTGAGCAGTTCTTC.

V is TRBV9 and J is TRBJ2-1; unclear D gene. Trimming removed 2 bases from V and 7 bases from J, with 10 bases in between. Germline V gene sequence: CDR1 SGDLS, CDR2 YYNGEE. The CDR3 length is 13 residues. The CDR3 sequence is CASSVKTGNEQFF. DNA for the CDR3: TGTGCCAGCAGCGTCAAGACCGGGAATGAGCAGTTCTTC.

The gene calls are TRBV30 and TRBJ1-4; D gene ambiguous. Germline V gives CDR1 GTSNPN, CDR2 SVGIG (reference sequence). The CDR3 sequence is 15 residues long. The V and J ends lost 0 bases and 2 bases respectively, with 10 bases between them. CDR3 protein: CAWSVPGMTNEKLFF. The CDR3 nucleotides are TGTGCCTGGAGTGTTCCCGGGATGACTAATGAAAAACTGTTTTTT.

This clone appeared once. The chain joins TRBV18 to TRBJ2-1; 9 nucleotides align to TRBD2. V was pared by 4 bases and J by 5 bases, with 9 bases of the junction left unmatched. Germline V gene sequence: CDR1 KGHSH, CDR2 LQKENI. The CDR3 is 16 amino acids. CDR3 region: CASSLPTSGAHNEQFF. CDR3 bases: TGTGCCAGCTCACTACCGACTAGCGGAGCGCACAATGAGCAGTTCTTC.

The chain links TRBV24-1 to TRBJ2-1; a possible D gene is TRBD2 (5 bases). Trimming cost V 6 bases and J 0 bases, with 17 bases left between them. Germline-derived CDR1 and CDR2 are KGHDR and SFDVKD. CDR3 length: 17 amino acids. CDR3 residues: CATSPPVGESSYNEQFF. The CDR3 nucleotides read TGTGCCACCAGTCCCCCCGTTGGGGAGAGCTCCTACAATGAGCAGTTCTTC.

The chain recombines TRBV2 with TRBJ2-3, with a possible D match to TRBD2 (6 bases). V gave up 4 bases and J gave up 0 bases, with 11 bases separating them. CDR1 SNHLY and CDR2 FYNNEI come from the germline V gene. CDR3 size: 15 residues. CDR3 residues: CASSAERASTDTQYF. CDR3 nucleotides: TGTGCCAGCAGTGCGGAGCGGGCCAGCACAGATACGCAGTATTTT.

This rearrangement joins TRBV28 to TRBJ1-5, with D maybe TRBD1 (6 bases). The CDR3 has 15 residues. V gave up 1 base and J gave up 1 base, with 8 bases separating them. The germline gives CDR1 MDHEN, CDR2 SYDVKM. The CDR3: CASSLYRESNQPQHF. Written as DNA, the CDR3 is TGTGCCAGCAGTTTATACAGGGAGAGCAATCAGCCCCAGCATTTT. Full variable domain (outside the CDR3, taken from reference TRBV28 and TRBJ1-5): DVKVTQSSRYLVKRTGEKVFLECVQDMDHENMFWYRQDPGLGLRLIYFSYDVKMKEKGDIPEGYSVSREKKERFSLILESASTNQTSMYLCASSLYRESNQPQHFGDGTRLSIL.

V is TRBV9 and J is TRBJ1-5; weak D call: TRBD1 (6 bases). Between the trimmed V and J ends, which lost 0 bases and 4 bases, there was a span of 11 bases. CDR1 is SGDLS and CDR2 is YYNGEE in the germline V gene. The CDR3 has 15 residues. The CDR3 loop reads CASSVGPQGNQPQHF. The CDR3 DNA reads TGTGCCAGCAGCGTAGGTCCGCAGGGGAATCAGCCCCAGCATTTT.